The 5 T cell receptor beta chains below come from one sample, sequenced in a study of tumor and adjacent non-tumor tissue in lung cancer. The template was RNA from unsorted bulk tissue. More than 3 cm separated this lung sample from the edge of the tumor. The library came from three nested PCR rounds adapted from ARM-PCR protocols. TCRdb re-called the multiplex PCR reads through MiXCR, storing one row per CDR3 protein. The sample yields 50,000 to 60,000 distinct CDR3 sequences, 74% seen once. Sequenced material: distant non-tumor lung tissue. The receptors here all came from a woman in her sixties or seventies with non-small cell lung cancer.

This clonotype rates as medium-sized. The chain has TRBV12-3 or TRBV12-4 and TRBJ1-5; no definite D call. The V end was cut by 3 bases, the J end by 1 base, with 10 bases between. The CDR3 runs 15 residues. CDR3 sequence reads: CASSFQVSSNQPQHF. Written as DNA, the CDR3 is TGTGCCAGCAGTTTTCAGGTTTCCAGCAATCAGCCCCAGCATTTT.

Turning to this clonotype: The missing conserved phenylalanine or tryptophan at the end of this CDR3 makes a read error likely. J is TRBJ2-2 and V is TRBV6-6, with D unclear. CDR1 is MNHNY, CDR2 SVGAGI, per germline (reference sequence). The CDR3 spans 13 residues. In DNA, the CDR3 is TGTGACAGCAGAACAAGTAATGACGGGGAGCTGTTTCTT. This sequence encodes CDSRTSNDGELFL.

The CDR3 DNA is TGTACCTGCAGGTTTAATGAAAAACTGTTTTTT. This sequence encodes CTCRFNEKLFF. J is TRBJ1-4 and V is TRBV6-1; D remains ambiguous. The CDR3 contains 11 residues. Germline V gene data show CDR1 as MNHNS and CDR2 as SASEGT.

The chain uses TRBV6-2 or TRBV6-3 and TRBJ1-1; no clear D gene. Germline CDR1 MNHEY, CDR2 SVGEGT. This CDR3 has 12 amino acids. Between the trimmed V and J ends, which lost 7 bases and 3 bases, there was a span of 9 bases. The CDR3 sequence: CASNGDYTEAFF. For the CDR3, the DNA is TGTGCCAGCAATGGAGACTACACTGAAGCTTTCTTT.

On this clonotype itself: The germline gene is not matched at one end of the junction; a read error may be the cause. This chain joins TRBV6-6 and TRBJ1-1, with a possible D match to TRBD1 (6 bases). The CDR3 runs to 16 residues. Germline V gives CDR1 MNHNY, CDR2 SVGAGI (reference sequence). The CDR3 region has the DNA TGTGCCAACAGTCCCTCCGCAGGGGTCTTGAACACTGAAGCTTTCTTT. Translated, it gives CANSPSAGVLNTEAFF.